This T cell receptor beta chain was profiled in a study of cytomegalovirus exposure and HLA in healthy donors (dated by TCRdb to the late 2010s). A note on the overall study: In an earlier analysis of 450 to 750 of the donors, 276 Gb of sequence data and approximately 100 million unique TCR beta sequences from 150 million to 200 million T cells were reported. Every repertoire in the discovery cohort had been generated on one and the same sequencing platform. The number of typed donors differed by locus: about 620-630 for A, B, C, DRB1 and DQB1; some 500 for DQA1; 600 to 610 for DPA1; and some 470 for DPB1. Donor age, sex, ethnicity and CMV serostatus were collected together with the repertoire data. To study patterns of TCR occurrence, a later analysis re-analyzed previously published TCR beta repertoires from around 670 donors and added high-resolution HLA genotyping. On average, around 200,000 unique TCR beta nucleotide sequences were sequenced per donor among roughly 430 genotyped donors of the cohort, with around 19% of those sequences being non-productive. The later analysis used no new phenotypic data to find candidate immune exposures, relying instead on TCR beta sequences and their occurrence across donors. Approximately 330 gigabases of sequencing data and 70 million to 100 million unique TCR sequences made up an early release that covered fewer than 650 HLA-typed donors. An earlier analysis of several hundred of the donors applied high-throughput TCR beta sequencing to assess whether each TCR beta V gene segment acted as functional or pseudogenic. The aim of the study was to test whether cataloging public T cell receptors could identify signatures of past pathogen exposure. Roughly five DR-DQ haplotypes were handled as single units for association and clustering, since linkage in the cohort was strong. Genome-wide SNP genotypes for about 65% of the roughly 670 donors were used in a later genetic analysis, which treated that subset as a discovery cohort. Class I and class II HLA loci were covered by the typing at four-digit resolution. The study profiled the T cell repertoires of around 700 subjects by immunosequencing and related them to cytomegalovirus serostatus. Of the 398 genotyped donors, 81% were placed in the genetic ancestry cluster associated with self-reported Caucasian donors. High-throughput TCR immunosequencing, statistical association of individual TCRs with disease status, and machine learning were combined to predict cytomegalovirus infection status. A separate validation cohort of 90 to 150 different subjects was used in addition to the approximately 610-subject first cohort.

Sequences SGHRS (CDR1) and YFSETQ (CDR2) are obtained from the germline V gene. Between the V and J ends, shortened by 2 bases and 0 bases respectively, the junction contains 9 bases. The CDR3 has 14 amino acids, counting the end cysteine and phenylalanine. Solely the CDR3 DNA is kept, with 42 bases framed from the first base. In total, just over 650 healthy bone marrow donors made up the cohort. Cohort members were all nominally healthy when sampled, although unrecorded immune exposures were likely present. The donor tested CMV seropositive, placing the donor among the approximately 290 seropositive members of the cohort. Every donor gave a peripheral blood sample, and the peripheral blood mononuclear cells from that sample were used for TCR beta sequencing. The Qiagen DNeasy Blood Extraction Kit was used to extract genomic DNA from the blood cell samples. Note on this clone: What antigen it recognizes has not been identified. Other DNA sequences in this specimen translate into the identical CDR3.

Library creation used the immunoSEQ multiplex PCR assay. For the multiplex PCR, a mixture combining 60 forward primers for TCR Vbeta segments and 13 reverse primers for TCR Jbeta segments was used. Amplification of the CDR3 region of rearranged TCR beta genes was performed with a multiplex PCR assay on genomic DNA. On the Illumina HiSeq System, the amplified TCR beta libraries were sequenced as 87-base-pair reads. As for the authors' bioinformatics: A later analysis tallied approximately 87 million unique TCR beta chains across the 550 to 850 repertoires, and about 12 million of those chains were shared by two or more donors. A nearest-neighbor algorithm error-corrected the raw reads and collapsed the reads into unique sequences, merging closely related sequences to remove PCR and sequencing errors. V, D and J gene segments were assigned by aligning CDR3 sequences to IMGT reference sequences. Each retained sequence needed at least a six-nucleotide match to both a V gene segment and a J gene segment. Rearrangements were classified as productive when the CDR3 lacked stop codons and remained in frame with V and J, and all other rearrangements were classified as non-productive. Following IMGT convention, CDR3 was defined as the stretch from the second conserved V-encoded cysteine up to the conserved J-encoded phenylalanine. The earlier analysis of fewer than 700 of the donors excluded sequences that lacked an unambiguous match to a single V gene segment. In an earlier analysis of 587 of the donors, a V segment was called functional when productive rearrangements were above 56.7%, and segregating when the standard deviation between donors exceeded 5%. A statistical classification framework was built for diagnosing cytomegalovirus status from the catalog of TCR beta chain sequences. A later analysis assigned V and J genes by comparing TCR nucleotide sequences with IMGT/GENE-DB human TR gene sequences. A later analysis assigned CDR3 sequences and most-parsimonious VDJ recombination scenarios with the TCRdist pipeline. In a later analysis, every TCR beta chain was defined by the combination of its CDR3 amino acid sequence and its V-gene family, and reads without a unique V-gene family were dropped. As a way to deal with suspected cross-contamination and a sequencing artifact, a later analysis dropped under 600 nucleotide sequences that were highly shared and had low generation probability. For each public chain, a later analysis derived a clonal expansion index from normalized ranks of inferred template counts within each repertoire. In a later analysis, generation probabilities were computed with a VDJ recombination model fitted to out-of-frame rearrangements, and the resulting probabilities were checked against IGoR. A later analysis scored TCR-TCR, TCR-HLA and TCR-CMV co-occurrence with hypergeometric tests, applying a repertoire-size bias correction to TCR pairs. A later analysis estimated false discovery rates by permuting HLA or CMV assignments 20 times. In a later analysis, co-occurring TCRs were grouped using DBSCAN, and TCRdist sequence similarity was added for clustering within HLA-allele-positive subsets. For co-occurrence clustering, repertoires with fewer than 30,000 or more than 120,000 public chains were excluded, along with a handful of repertoires with anomalous nucleotide sharing. TCRdb took this table from immuneACCESS and kept in-frame rearrangements with V and J called. Such tables lack part of the clones; where checked against another copy, unresolved V genes explain under half of the gap, and the rest is unexplained. The DNA was the basis for D and trimming; V, J and clone size are from that table. This sample's table contains 35,000 to 50,000 clones. The top ten hold 2.5% to 3.5% of the sample.

Summary of the overall study and its limitations: Broadly in line with IMGT annotations, most TCR beta V segments showed up in productive rearrangements about 87% or about 30% of the time in an earlier analysis of around 600 of the donors. Some IMGT-functional V segments, including TRBV6-2 and TRBV6-3, could not be distinguished by the 87-base-pair reads and were therefore excluded. In a later analysis, HLA-associated TCR beta chains were found to be more clonally expanded and to have lower generation probabilities than equally common non-associated chains. A further reported finding was that TCR beta sequences accurately predicted the HLA-A and HLA-B alleles for most subjects in the first cohort. Correlated functional status among segregating V segments might be attributable to linkage disequilibrium, but an unknown experimental factor could not be ruled out. In a later analysis, some 17,000 TCR beta sequences were associated with specific HLA alleles at a false discovery rate of 0.05. Presence/absence analyses assumed roughly uniform sequencing depth across donors, an assumption that may not hold. Compared with the approximately 710-donor mean, donors in an Asian-associated ancestry cluster had fewer N-insertions in productive TCRs, according to a later genetic analysis. The earlier analysis of approximately 590 of the donors excluded approximately 15 rarely observed V segments, including chromosome 9 orphons, because counts were too low. A later analysis found that TCR association rates varied across HLA loci, with DRB1 alleles showing the most associated TCRs and HLA-C alleles the fewest. The authors suggested that the approach could potentially be generalized to other disease states and immunological phenotypes. When HLA alleles, especially DR and DQ, strongly co-occurred, attributing TCR associations to individual alleles was difficult. Because some donors lacked HLA typing at each locus, the association tests relied only on the typed subset. The cohort was sequenced for TCR beta chains only, and without alpha or paired-chain data the features that could be detected were limited. Three of the identified cytomegalovirus-associated TCR beta chains were confirmed in vitro to be specific for cytomegalovirus antigens. In the study, approximately 160 TCR beta chains were listed as associated with cytomegalovirus. A later genetic analysis associated a missense DCLRE1C variant with V-gene and J-gene trimming of TCR beta chains, and an independent cohort replicated the association. Immune exposure information for the cohort was limited to CMV serostatus. While some public TCRs were present in many individuals, most TCR sequences turned up only very rarely across donors. In a later analysis, several top co-occurrence clusters were reported to appear linked to parvovirus B19, influenza, CMV and Epstein-Barr virus. In a later analysis, most CMV-associated TCR beta chains were found to appear HLA-restricted, with HLA associations seemingly driven largely by CMV exposure. The classifier was reported to diagnose cytomegalovirus status with high specificity and sensitivity in both the original and validation cohorts. The sequencing pipeline was judged likely to have produced a cluster of highly shared sequence variants as a technical artifact.

The origin of this receptor is a woman in her 30s in good health and CMV-seropositive. The V and J genes are TRBV5-1 and TRBJ2-7, with a tentative D gene TRBD2 over 5 matching bases. The sequenced sample was PBMCs. The CDR3 protein sequence reads: CASSFDGSSYEQYF. The DNA reads as follows: TGCGCCAGCAGCTTTGATGGGAGCTCCTACGAGCAGTACTTC. The full variable domain, with segments outside the CDR3 supplied by the reference TRBV5-1 and TRBJ2-7 proteins, appears as KAGVTQTPRYLIKTRGQQVTLSCSPISGHRSVSWYQQTPGQGLQFLFEYFSETQRNKGNFPGRFSGRQFSNSRSEMNVSTLELGDSALYLCASSFDGSSYEQYFGPGTRLTVT.